This T cell receptor (beta chain) was captured by sequencing in a study of T cell repertoires in cytomegalovirus infection. On the study more broadly: Both CMV infection and a matching HLA type were indicated by public TCR beta signatures.

Notes on this clonotype: The antigen remains undetermined.

CDR3 length equals 14 residues. Germline loops: CDR1 SGHVT, CDR2 SQSDAQ. J was trimmed by 5 bases and V by 3 bases; bases with no gene match: 5. Study-wide points: Summed public TCR beta family frequency identified CMV carriers bearing the relevant HLA. Within the response measured ex vivo, HLA-C-restricted CMV-specific TCR beta clonotypes were dominant.

TCRdb re-derived calls from the reads in MiXCR, one entry per CDR3 protein. The sample lists some 240,000 distinct CDR3 sequences, about 18% seen once, with 40% to 55% in the top ten. Sequences were obtained from CD8+ T cells from PBMCs. The TCR was taken from a human donor in good health (CMV status not recorded). Some clones in this sample may be carry-over from other donors' samples. V and J are TRBV7-4 and TRBJ2-5; 8 nucleotides match TRBD2. CDR3 protein: CASSFSGGAETQYF. The CDR3 DNA reads TGTGCCAGCAGCTTCAGCGGGGGTGCTGAGACCCAGTACTTC.